This paragraph reports one T cell receptor (beta chain). Antigen specificity is unknown. J gave up 4 bases and V 7 bases, and 6 bases lay outside the gene matches. CDR1 and CDR2 from the germline V gene are SQVTM and ANQGSEA. This CDR3 is 13 amino acids long. Isolated RNA was reverse transcribed in full, so expressed TCRB transcripts were sequenced. Assay used: immunoSEQ multiplex PCR; TCRdb lists only in-frame clones, some missing. The sample includes under 20,000 clones, roughly two thirds seen only once; the top ten take 0.65% to 0.9%. This sample is drawn from a study of beta chain features in type 1 diabetes. Whole-study results and caveats: Within each of all four CD4+ subsets, Type 1 diabetes patients had TCRB CDR3s that were moderately but significantly shorter.

This rearrangement joins TRBV29-1 to TRBJ2-5; 10 positions agree with TRBD2. Sequencing was carried out using stem cell memory CD4+ T cells from blood. This receptor was identified in a man younger than 45 with type 1 diabetes. The chain's CDR3 is CSGYSGGRETQYF. The CDR3 coding sequence is TGCAGCGGCTATAGCGGGGGGAGAGAGACCCAGTACTTC.